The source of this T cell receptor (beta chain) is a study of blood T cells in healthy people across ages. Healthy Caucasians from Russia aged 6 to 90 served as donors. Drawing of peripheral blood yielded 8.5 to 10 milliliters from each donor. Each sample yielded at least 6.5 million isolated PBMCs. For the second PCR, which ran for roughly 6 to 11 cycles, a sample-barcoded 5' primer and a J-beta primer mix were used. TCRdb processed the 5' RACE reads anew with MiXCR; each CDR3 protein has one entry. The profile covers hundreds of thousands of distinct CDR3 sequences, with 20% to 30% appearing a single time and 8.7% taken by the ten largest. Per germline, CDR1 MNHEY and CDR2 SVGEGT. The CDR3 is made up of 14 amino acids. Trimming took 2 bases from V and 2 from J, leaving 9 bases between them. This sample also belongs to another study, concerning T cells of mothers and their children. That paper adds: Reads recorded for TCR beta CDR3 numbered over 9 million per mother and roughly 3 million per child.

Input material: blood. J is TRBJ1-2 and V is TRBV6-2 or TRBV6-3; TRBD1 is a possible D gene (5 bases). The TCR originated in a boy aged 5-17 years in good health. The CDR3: CASSYGHQNYGYTF. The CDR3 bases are TGTGCCAGCAGTTACGGACACCAGAACTATGGCTACACCTTC.